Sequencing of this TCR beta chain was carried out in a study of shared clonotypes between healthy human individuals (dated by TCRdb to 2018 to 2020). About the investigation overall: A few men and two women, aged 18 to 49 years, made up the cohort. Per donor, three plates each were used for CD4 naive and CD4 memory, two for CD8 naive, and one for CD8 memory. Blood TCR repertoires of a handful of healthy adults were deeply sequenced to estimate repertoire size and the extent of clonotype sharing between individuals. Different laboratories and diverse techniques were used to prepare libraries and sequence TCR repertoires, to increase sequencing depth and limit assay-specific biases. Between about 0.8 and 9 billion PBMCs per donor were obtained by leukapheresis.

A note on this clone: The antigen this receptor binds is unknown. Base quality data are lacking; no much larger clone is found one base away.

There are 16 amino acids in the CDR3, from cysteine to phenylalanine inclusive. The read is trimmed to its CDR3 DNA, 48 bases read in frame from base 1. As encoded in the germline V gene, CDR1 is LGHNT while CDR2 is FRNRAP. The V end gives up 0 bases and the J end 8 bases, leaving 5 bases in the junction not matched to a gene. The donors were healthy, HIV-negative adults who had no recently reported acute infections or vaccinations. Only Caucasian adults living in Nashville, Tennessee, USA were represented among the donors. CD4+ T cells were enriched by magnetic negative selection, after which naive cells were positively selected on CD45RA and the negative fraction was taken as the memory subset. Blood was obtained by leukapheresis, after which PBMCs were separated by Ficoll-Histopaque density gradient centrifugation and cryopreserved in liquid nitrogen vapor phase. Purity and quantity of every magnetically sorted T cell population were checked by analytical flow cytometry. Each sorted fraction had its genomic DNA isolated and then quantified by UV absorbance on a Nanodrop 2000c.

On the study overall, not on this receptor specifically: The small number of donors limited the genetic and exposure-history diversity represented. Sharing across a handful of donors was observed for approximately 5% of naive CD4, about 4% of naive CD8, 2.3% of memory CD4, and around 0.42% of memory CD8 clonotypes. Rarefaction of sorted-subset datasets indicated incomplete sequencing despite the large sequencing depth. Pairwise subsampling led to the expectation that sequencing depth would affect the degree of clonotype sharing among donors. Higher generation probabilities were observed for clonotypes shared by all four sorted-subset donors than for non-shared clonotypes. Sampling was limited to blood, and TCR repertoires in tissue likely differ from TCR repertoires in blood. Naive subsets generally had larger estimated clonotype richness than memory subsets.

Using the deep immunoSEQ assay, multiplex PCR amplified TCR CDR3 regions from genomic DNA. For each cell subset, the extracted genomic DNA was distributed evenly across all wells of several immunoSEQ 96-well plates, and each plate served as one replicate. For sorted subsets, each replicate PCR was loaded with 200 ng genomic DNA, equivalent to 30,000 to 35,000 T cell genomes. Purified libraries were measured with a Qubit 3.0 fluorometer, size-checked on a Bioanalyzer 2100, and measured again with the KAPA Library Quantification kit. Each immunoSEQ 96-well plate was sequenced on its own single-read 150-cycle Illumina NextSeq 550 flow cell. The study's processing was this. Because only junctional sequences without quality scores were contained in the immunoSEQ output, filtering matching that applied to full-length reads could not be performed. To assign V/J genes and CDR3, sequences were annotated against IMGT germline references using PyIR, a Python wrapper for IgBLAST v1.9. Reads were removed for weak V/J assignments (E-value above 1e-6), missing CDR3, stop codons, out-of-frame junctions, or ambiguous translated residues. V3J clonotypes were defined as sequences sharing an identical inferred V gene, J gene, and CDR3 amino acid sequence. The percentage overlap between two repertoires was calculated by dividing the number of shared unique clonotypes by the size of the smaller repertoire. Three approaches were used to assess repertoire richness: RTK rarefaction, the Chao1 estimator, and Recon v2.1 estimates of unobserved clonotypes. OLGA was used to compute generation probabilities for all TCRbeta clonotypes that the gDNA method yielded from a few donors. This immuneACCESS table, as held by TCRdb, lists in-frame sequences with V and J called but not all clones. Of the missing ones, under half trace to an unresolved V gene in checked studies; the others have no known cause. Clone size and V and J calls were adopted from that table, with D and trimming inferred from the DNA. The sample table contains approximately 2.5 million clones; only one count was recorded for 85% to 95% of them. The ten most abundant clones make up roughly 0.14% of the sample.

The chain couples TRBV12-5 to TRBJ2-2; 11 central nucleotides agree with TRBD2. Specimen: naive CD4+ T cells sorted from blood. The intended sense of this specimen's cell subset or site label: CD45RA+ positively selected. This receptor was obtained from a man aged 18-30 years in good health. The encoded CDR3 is CASGLVLAGDVGELFF. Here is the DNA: TGTGCTAGTGGTTTGGTACTAGCGGGAGACGTGGGGGAGCTGTTTTTT.